This T cell receptor (beta chain) is drawn from a study of regulatory T cells in long-lasting Graves disease. Study-level findings and limits: Exclusively peripheral blood, rather than thyroid tissue, was studied. Persistent disease was characterized by preferential usage of TRBV28, TRBJ1-2 and TRBJ2-5.

Time point noted: newly diagnosed GD, antithyroid drugs for less than 3 months. The TCR library was made from RNA that had been extracted from PBMCs in TRIzol. HTBI primers from iRepertoire and Arm-PCR of CDR3 regions yielded the TCR beta libraries. TCRdb re-called the multiplex PCR reads through MiXCR, storing one row per CDR3 protein. The sample yields about 380,000 distinct CDR3 sequences, 15% seen once. Germline CDR1 and CDR2: LGHDT and YNNKEL (reference sequence). The CDR3 consists of 14 residues. This clonotype was seen ten or more times. Antigen unknown. The chain joins TRBV3-1 to TRBJ2-1; tentatively, D is TRBD1 (6 bases). The end of the DNA fits TRBJ2-5 better, so the J call may be wrong. The sample was peripheral blood mononuclear cells (PBMCs), taken at new diagnosis, from a patient treated with antithyroid drugs. The TCR sequence derives from a female donor with Graves disease. CDR3 amino acids: CASSATRGGETQYF. The CDR3 nucleotides read TGTGCCAGCAGCGCAACGAGAGGGGGAGAGACCCAGTACTTC.